Shown below are 27 T cell receptor beta chains from a single sample sequenced in a study of PD-1 blockade in classical Hodgkin lymphoma. Time point indicated: cycle 4 day 1 (C4D1), after more than five weeks of nivolumab. Exposure to brentuximab vedotin varied, and each patient had relapsed following autologous stem cell transplantation. Method: immunoSEQ multiplex PCR; TCRdb's copy keeps in-frame clones and lacks some. The table records around 53,000 clones, around 76% of them present only once. Sequenced material: peripheral blood mononuclear cells (PBMCs), taken before the fourth cycle of nivolumab. These TCRs come from a human donor with classical Hodgkin lymphoma.

The chain joins TRBV6-5 to TRBJ1-1; D is perhaps TRBD1 (5 bases). CDR3 length: 15 amino acids. The V gene's germline CDR1 is MNHEY and CDR2 SVGAGI. Trimming pared 2 bases from V and 4 bases from J, leaving 14 bases between. CDR3 nucleotide sequence: TGTGCCAGCAGTTACGGGGGGACGGCCCTCACTGAAGCTTTCTTT. Its protein is CASSYGGTALTEAFF.

Points on this clone: Other nucleotide sequences from this sample produce the same CDR3. The chain links TRBV5-6 to TRBJ2-5; TRBD2 matches 11 bases. From germline, CDR1 is SGHDT and CDR2 YYEEEE. There are 15 residues in the CDR3. Trimming removed 0 bases from V and 4 bases from J; junction bases left unmatched: 2. CDR3 in amino acids: CASSLVAGGRETQYF. The CDR3, as DNA: TGTGCCAGCAGCTTGGTAGCGGGAGGGCGAGAGACCCAGTACTTC.

V gene TRBV15 combines with J gene TRBJ2-7, with TRBD2 matching over 15 bases. The CDR3 has 16 residues. V gave up 0 bases and J gave up 3 bases; unmatched junction bases: 0. CDR1 is LNHNV and CDR2 is YYDKDF in the germline V gene (reference sequence). The CDR3 is CATSREGLAGGYEQYF. CDR3 nucleotides: TGTGCCACCAGCAGAGAGGGACTAGCGGGGGGCTACGAGCAGTACTTC.

This clone was counted a single time. The chain couples TRBV28 to TRBJ1-1; D not certain. Germline V lookup: CDR1 MDHEN, CDR2 SYDVKM. V lost 5 bases and J 5 bases, leaving 18 bases between the germline ends. The CDR3 runs 15 residues. The CDR3 DNA reads TGTGCCAGCAGTACCCCCGGACGGGCGGAGACTGAAGCTTTCTTT. Protein product: CASSTPGRAETEAFF.

The rearrangement links TRBV13 to TRBJ2-7; D uncertain. The germline V gene has CDR1 PRHDT and CDR2 FYEKMQ (reference sequence). V lost 1 base and J 5 bases, leaving 9 bases between the germline ends. CDR3 size: 13 residues. The CDR3 protein is CASSLVLENEQYF. CDR3 DNA sequence: TGTGCCAGCAGCTTAGTTCTGGAAAACGAGCAGTACTTC. Full variable domain (missing parts from reference TRBV13 and TRBJ2-7): AAGVIQSPRHLIKEKRETATLKCYPIPRHDTVYWYQQGPGQDPQFLISFYEKMQSDKGSIPDRFSAQQFSDYHSELNMSSLELGDSALYFCASSLVLENEQYFGPGTRLTVT.

This clone was observed a single time. This chain joins TRBV5-1 and TRBJ2-1; 10 bases are shared with TRBD2. With 0 bases clipped from V and 5 bases from J, the junction kept 2 bases outside the gene matches. The V gene's germline CDR1 is SGHRS and CDR2 YFSETQ. CDR3 size: 15 residues. CDR3 region: CASSLGGLANNEQFF. As DNA, the CDR3 is TGCGCCAGCAGCTTGGGGGGACTAGCGAACAATGAGCAGTTCTTC.

V and J are TRBV10-3 and TRBJ2-2; 8 nucleotides agree with TRBD1. Germline CDR1 reads ENHRY; CDR2 reads SYGVKD. J gave up 1 base and V 4 bases, and 2 bases lay outside the gene matches. CDR3 length: 15 residues. This CDR3 reads CAISVGQENTGELFF. CDR3 in DNA: TGTGCCATCAGTGTGGGACAGGAGAACACCGGGGAGCTGTTTTTT.

J is TRBJ2-1 and V is TRBV21-1. TRBV21-1 is labeled a pseudogene. This CDR3 is 17 amino acids long. The CDR3 DNA sequence: TGTGCCAGCAGCAAAGGAGGGGAAACCATTTCTTACAATGAGCAGTTCTTC. This encodes CASSKGGETISYNEQFF.

This rearrangement joins TRBV11-2 to TRBJ2-7; D remains ambiguous. The CDR3 has 13 amino acids. V gave up 2 bases and J gave up 0 bases, with 5 bases separating them. Germline CDR1 SGHAT, CDR2 FQNNGV. The CDR3 region has the DNA TGTGCCAGCAGCTTAATCGGCTCCTACGAGCAGTACTTC. This gives the protein CASSLIGSYEQYF.

The chain combines TRBV5-5 with TRBJ2-5; 7 bases fit TRBD1. V lost 4 bases and J lost 1; bases outside the gene matches: 10. This CDR3 region has 16 residues. Germline V gene lookup returns CDR1 SGHKS and CDR2 YYEKEE (reference sequence). The CDR3 DNA reads as TGTGCCAGCAGCCAAGAAGGGGGCAGGGGCCAAGAGACCCAGTACTTC. It encodes CASSQEGGRGQETQYF.

The chain is built from TRBV6-6 and TRBJ2-3; 9 bases are shared with TRBD1. Germline V CDR1 and CDR2: MNHNY, SVGAGI (reference sequence). V lost 6 bases and J lost 3; bases outside the gene matches: 4. The CDR3 is 14 residues long. CDR3 bases: TGTGCCAGCAGGGGACAGGGTAGGACAGATACGCAGTATTTT. Protein sequence: CASRGQGRTDTQYF.

The J gene is TRBJ1-4, the V gene TRBV4-2; no clear D gene. The germline gives CDR1 LGHNA, CDR2 YNFKEQ. This CDR3 spans 15 amino acids. The V and J ends lost 1 base and 8 bases respectively, with 14 bases between them. The CDR3 loop is CASSQARNLLEKLFF. CDR3 sequence (DNA): TGTGCCAGCAGCCAAGCCAGGAATTTGTTAGAAAAACTGTTTTTT.

J is TRBJ2-1 and V is TRBV6-5; D is uncertain. The CDR3 is 14 amino acids. The ends were cut back, 6 bases at V and 6 bases at J, with 15 bases in the middle. The V gene's germline CDR1 is MNHEY and CDR2 SVGAGI. CDR3 bases: TGTGCCAGCAGCGCTTGGCCCGCCCTCAATGAGCAGTTCTTC. Translated: CASSAWPALNEQFF.

This chain links TRBV5-4 with TRBJ2-7; 7 bases fit TRBD1. CDR3 length: 14 amino acids. The germline V gene has CDR1 SGHNT and CDR2 YYREEE (reference sequence). Germline trimming cut 3 bases from V and 2 bases from J; bases unmatched to any gene: 5. CDR3 residues: CASSSWDRAYEQYF. In DNA, the CDR3 is TGTGCCAGCAGCTCCTGGGACAGAGCCTACGAGCAGTACTTC.

This clone was observed a handful of times. This same CDR3 is encoded by further DNA sequences in the sample. The gene calls are TRBV28 and TRBJ2-3; no reliable D call. The CDR3 extends over 15 amino acids. The germline V gene has CDR1 MDHEN and CDR2 SYDVKM. Trimming removed 4 bases at V and 0 bases at J, with 11 bases between. The CDR3 here is CASSSPPASTDTQYF. In DNA form, the CDR3 reads TGTGCCAGCAGTTCCCCCCCGGCGAGCACAGATACGCAGTATTTT.

The chain has TRBV6-6 and TRBJ1-2; no definite D call. This CDR3 is built from 13 residues. Between the trimmed V and J ends, which lost 5 bases and 1 base, there was a span of 8 bases. Germline V gene sequence: CDR1 MNHNY, CDR2 SVGAGI (reference sequence). The CDR3 region is CASSDGVNYGYTF. The CDR3 bases are TGTGCCAGCAGTGACGGGGTTAACTATGGCTACACCTTC.

The chain recombines TRBV18 with TRBJ2-1; unclear D gene. CDR1 is KGHSH and CDR2 is LQKENI in the germline V gene. CDR3 length: 14 amino acids. Trimming removed 1 base from V and 2 bases from J, with 6 bases in between. The DNA for the CDR3 is TGTGCCAGCTCACCACAGTTTACCTACAATGAGCAGTTCTTC. Amino acids: CASSPQFTYNEQFF.

The count of this clone is one. This rearrangement joins TRBV10-2 to TRBJ2-3, with 7 nucleotides matching TRBD2. The CDR3 runs to 15 residues. The junction had 17 bases not matched to a gene; V was cut back by 10 bases and J by 7 bases. CDR1 is WSHSY and CDR2 is SAAADI in the germline V gene. The CDR3 here is CATHGEGQFLNTQYF. For the CDR3, the DNA is TGCGCCACCCATGGGGAGGGGCAGTTCCTGAATACGCAGTATTTT.

The chain combines TRBV28 with TRBJ2-2; weak D call: TRBD1 (6 bases). V lost 3 bases, J lost 7 bases, and 12 bases lay in between. This CDR3 is built from 14 residues. Germline V gene data show CDR1 as MDHEN and CDR2 as SYDVKM. CDR3 amino acids: CASSFLQGIGELFF. The CDR3 DNA is TGTGCCAGCAGTTTTTTACAGGGCATCGGGGAGCTGTTTTTT.

The CDR3 sequence: CASTLRGPTDTQYF. The CDR3 bases are TGTGCCAGTACCCTCCGGGGCCCCACAGATACGCAGTATTTT. This rearrangement joins TRBV19 to TRBJ2-3; D possibly uses TRBD1 or TRBD2 (5 bases each). CDR1 and CDR2 from the germline V gene are LNHDA and SQIVND (reference sequence). The CDR3 sequence is 14 residues long. Between the trimmed V and J ends, which lost 7 bases and 2 bases, there was a span of 13 bases.

The V call is TRBV6-6, the J call TRBJ2-1; D is undetermined. Trimming took 2 bases from V and 10 from J, leaving 9 bases between them. This CDR3 is built from 12 residues. Germline CDR1 reads MNHNY; CDR2 reads SVGAGI (reference sequence). The CDR3 loop is CASSYATPEQFF. In nucleotides, the CDR3 is TGTGCCAGCAGTTACGCCACGCCCGAGCAGTTCTTC.

This chain links TRBV5-1 with TRBJ2-5, with 9 bases fitting TRBD1. V was clipped by 5 bases and J by 4 bases; unmatched bases: 6. The CDR3 loop spans 14 amino acids. Germline assignment: CDR1 SGHRS and CDR2 YFSETQ. The CDR3 reads CASRPDRGGETQYF. For the CDR3, the DNA is TGCGCCAGCAGACCAGACAGGGGGGGAGAGACCCAGTACTTC.

This clone is termed medium-sized. The chain employs TRBV6-5 and TRBJ1-2; TRBD1 is a possible D gene (5 bases). V was pared by 6 bases and J by 0 bases, with 14 bases between. CDR3 length: 15 residues. Per germline, CDR1 MNHEY and CDR2 SVGAGI. CDR3 sequence (DNA): TGTGCCAGCAGCGTGCGGGACGCCGCTAACTATGGCTACACCTTC. It yields the protein CASSVRDAANYGYTF.

This clone has at least ten counts. V gene TRBV14 combines with J gene TRBJ2-4; 7 bases match TRBD1. Germline CDR1 reads SGHDN; CDR2 reads FVKESK. The CDR3 totals 12 residues. Trimming at V came to 4 bases and at J to 12 bases, leaving 6 bases not matched to a gene. The CDR3 loop is CASSLDRVSQYF. The DNA for the CDR3 is TGTGCCAGCAGCCTCGACAGGGTCTCTCAGTACTTC.

This chain uses TRBV5-1 with TRBJ2-7; TRBD1 agrees at 10 bases. CDR1 and CDR2 from the germline V gene are SGHRS and YFSETQ. The CDR3 is made up of 15 amino acids. With 4 bases clipped from V and 0 bases from J, the junction kept 4 bases outside the gene matches. In DNA, the CDR3 is TGCGCCAGCAGCCTCGGACAGGGGGACTCCTACGAGCAGTACTTC. As protein: CASSLGQGDSYEQYF.

This clone was counted many times. V and J are TRBV18 and TRBJ1-1, with unresolved D. V was trimmed by 3 bases and J by 2 bases, leaving 13 bases between them. The CDR3 totals 15 residues. CDR1 and CDR2 from the germline V gene are KGHSH and LQKENI. CDR3 nucleotide sequence: TGTGCCAGCTCACCGCTAAAGTGGGCAAACACTGAAGCTTTCTTT. It specifies CASSPLKWANTEAFF.

This clone showed up just a few times. This chain connects TRBV6-5 to TRBJ1-2, with 7 bases identical to TRBD1. The CDR3 loop spans 14 amino acids. The germline V gene has CDR1 MNHEY and CDR2 SVGAGI. The V and J ends lost 4 bases and 8 bases, in that order; junction bases with no gene match: 10. CDR3 region: CASSLTGWERGYTF. In DNA, the CDR3 is TGTGCCAGCAGTTTGACAGGGTGGGAGCGGGGCTACACCTTC.